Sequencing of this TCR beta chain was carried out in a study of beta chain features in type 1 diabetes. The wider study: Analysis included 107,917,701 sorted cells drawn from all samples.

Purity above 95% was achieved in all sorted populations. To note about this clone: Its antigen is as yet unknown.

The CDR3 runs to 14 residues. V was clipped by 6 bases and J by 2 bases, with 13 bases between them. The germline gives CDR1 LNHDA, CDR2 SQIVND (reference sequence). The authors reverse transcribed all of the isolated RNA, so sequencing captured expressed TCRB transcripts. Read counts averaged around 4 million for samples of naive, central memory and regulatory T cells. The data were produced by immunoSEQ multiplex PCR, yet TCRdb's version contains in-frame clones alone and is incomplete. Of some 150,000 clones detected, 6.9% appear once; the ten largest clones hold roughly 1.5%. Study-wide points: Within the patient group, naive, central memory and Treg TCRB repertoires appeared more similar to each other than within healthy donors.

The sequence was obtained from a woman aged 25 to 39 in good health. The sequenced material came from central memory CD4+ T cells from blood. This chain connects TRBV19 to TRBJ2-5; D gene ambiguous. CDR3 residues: CASSTDTLQETQYF. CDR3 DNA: TGTGCCAGTAGCACCGACACTCTACAAGAGACCCAGTACTTC.